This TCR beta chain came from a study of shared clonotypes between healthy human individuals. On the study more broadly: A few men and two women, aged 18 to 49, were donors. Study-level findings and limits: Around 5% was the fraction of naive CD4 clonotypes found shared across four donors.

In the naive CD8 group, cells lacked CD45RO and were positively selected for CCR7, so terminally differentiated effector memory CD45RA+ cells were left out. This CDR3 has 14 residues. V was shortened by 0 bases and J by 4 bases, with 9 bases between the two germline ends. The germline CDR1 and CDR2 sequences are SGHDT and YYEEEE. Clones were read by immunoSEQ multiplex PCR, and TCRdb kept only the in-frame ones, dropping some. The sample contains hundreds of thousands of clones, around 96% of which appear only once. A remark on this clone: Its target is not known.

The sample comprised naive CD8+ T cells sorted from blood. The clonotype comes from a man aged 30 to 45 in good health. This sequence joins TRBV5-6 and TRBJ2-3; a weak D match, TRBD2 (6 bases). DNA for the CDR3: TGTGCCAGCAGCTTGGGACTAGGCGCAGATACGCAGTATTTT. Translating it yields CASSLGLGADTQYF.